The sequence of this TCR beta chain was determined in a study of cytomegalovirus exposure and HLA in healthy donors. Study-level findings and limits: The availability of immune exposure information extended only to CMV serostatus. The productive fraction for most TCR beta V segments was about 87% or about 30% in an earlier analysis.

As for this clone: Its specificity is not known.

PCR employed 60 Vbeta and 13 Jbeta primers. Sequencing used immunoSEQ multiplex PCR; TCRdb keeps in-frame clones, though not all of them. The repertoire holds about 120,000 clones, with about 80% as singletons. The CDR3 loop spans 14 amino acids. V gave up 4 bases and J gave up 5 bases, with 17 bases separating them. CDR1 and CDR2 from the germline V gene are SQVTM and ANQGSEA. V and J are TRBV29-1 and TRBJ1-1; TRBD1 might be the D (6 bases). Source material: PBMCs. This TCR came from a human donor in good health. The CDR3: CSVAFGSRGTEAFF. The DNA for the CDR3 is TGCAGCGTTGCTTTCGGCAGTAGGGGGACTGAAGCTTTCTTT.